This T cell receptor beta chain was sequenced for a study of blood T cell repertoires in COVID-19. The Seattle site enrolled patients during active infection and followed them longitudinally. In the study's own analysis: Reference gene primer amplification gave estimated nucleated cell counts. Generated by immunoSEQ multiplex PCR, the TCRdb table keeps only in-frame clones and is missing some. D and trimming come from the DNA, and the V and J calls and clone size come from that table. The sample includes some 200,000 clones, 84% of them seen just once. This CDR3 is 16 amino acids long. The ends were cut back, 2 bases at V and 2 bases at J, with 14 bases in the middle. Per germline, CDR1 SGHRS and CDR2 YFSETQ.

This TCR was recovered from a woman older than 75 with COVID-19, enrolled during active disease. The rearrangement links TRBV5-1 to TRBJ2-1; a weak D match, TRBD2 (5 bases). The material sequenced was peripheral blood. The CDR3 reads CASSFDMAGAYNEQFF. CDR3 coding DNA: TGCGCCAGCAGCTTTGATATGGCCGGGGCCTACAATGAGCAGTTCTTC.